This TCR beta chain was sequenced in a study of graft-versus-host responses after intestinal transplantation. Looking at the study overall: Once they had received anti-thymocyte globulin induction, all recipients took tacrolimus and steroids for 2 to 4 years.

CDR3 length: 15 amino acids. Per germline, CDR1 SGHAT and CDR2 FQNNGV. With V trimmed by 5 bases and J by 1 base, 7 bases remained unmatched. Libraries were prepared by immunoSEQ multiplex PCR; TCRdb keeps only in-frame clonotypes and omits some of them. This table holds some 70,000 clones, roughly 84% found once. Study-level points and caveats: Early post-transplant declines in HvG were associated with peak levels of circulating GvH clones. Present in recipient marrow, GvH clones included some that appeared first in ileum or blood.

Remarks on this clone: What it binds is unknown.

Sequences were derived from unstimulated CD8+ T cells sorted from spleen or lymph node cells, sampled before transplant. The V call is TRBV11-2, the J call TRBJ1-1, with 7 bases fitting TRBD1. This receptor was taken from a human donor who was the organ donor for an intestinal transplant. As DNA, the CDR3 is TGTGCCAGCAGCGACAGGGACACGGGGAACACTGAAGCTTTCTTT. This gives the protein CASSDRDTGNTEAFF.